Listed below are T cell receptor beta chains from one sample, sequenced in a study of blood T cell repertoires in COVID-19. Produced via immunoSEQ multiplex PCR; TCRdb's table is partial and in-frame only. This sample has under 200,000 clones, with more than 75% found just once. Input material: peripheral blood. The receptor set was obtained from a man between 65 and 80 years old with acute or convalescent COVID-19. Each CDR3 is given with its conserved first and last residue. The order of the fields is D gene, clone size, J gene, V gene, CDR3 DNA, CDR3 protein. A D gene is named only where the DNA matches it firmly. Rows may omit the clone size; those that give it use once, few, many or a size class.

D gene: .
clone size: .
J gene: TRBJ2-3
V gene: TRBV7-2
CDR3 DNA: TGTGCCAGCAGCTTAGCGAGAGATACGCAGTATTTT
CDR3 protein: CASSLARDTQYF

D gene: TRBD1
clone size: .
J gene: TRBJ2-7
V gene: TRBV6-5
CDR3 DNA: TGTGCCAGCAGTTACTCCCCCAGGGGGCACTACGAGCAGTACTTC
CDR3 protein: CASSYSPRGHYEQYF

D gene: TRBD1
clone size: .
J gene: TRBJ2-5
V gene: TRBV5-4
CDR3 DNA: TGTGCCAGCAGCTTGGGGGGGACAGGGGTACAAGAGACCCAGTACTTC
CDR3 protein: CASSLGGTGVQETQYF

D gene: .
clone size: .
J gene: TRBJ2-7
V gene: TRBV11-2
CDR3 DNA: TGTGCCAGCAGCTTTGGCGGGTACTACGAGCAGTACTTC
CDR3 protein: CASSFGGYYEQYF

D gene: TRBD1
clone size: .
J gene: TRBJ2-7
V gene: TRBV2
CDR3 DNA: TGTGCCAGCAGCGGACAGGGTACCCAAGGTCCCTCCTACGAGCAGTACTTC
CDR3 protein: CASSGQGTQGPSYEQYF

D gene: TRBD2
clone size: .
J gene: TRBJ2-7
V gene: TRBV5-1
CDR3 DNA: TGCGCCAGCAGCCCGGGACTAGCGGGAGTTTCCTACGAGCAGTACTTC
CDR3 protein: CASSPGLAGVSYEQYF

D gene: .
clone size: .
J gene: TRBJ1-2
V gene: TRBV28
CDR3 DNA: TGTGCCAGCAGTTGGGGTTTGGCGGGCTATGGCTACACCTTC
CDR3 protein: CASSWGLAGYGYTF

D gene: .
clone size: .
J gene: TRBJ2-7
V gene: TRBV27
CDR3 DNA: TGTGCCAGCCCGGGGGGCGGTTACGAGCAGTACTTC
CDR3 protein: CASPGGGYEQYF

D gene: TRBD2
clone size: .
J gene: TRBJ2-2
V gene: TRBV2
CDR3 DNA: TGTGCCAGCAGCTGGAGCGGGACCGGCACCGGGGAGCTGTTTTTT
CDR3 protein: CASSWSGTGTGELFF

D gene: TRBD2
clone size: .
J gene: TRBJ2-1
V gene: TRBV30
CDR3 DNA: TGTGCCTGGAGTGTACGAACTAGCGGGAGGTACTACAATGAGCAGTTCTTC
CDR3 protein: CAWSVRTSGRYYNEQFF

D gene: .
clone size: .
J gene: TRBJ1-3
V gene: TRBV6-6
CDR3 DNA: TGTGCCAGCAGCTCAACGGACTCTCCGGGTAACACCATATATTTT
CDR3 protein: CASSSTDSPGNTIYF

D gene: .
clone size: .
J gene: TRBJ1-1
V gene: TRBV12-3/TRBV12-4
CDR3 DNA: TGTGCCATCAATACAGGCCGATTTGAAGCTTTCTTT
CDR3 protein: CAINTGRFEAFF

D gene: .
clone size: once
J gene: TRBJ1-5
V gene: TRBV5-1
CDR3 DNA: TGCGCCAGCAGCTTGTCGGGACTGCAGCCCCAGCATTTT
CDR3 protein: CASSLSGLQPQHF

D gene: .
clone size: few
J gene: TRBJ1-3
V gene: TRBV3-1/TRBV3-2
CDR3 DNA: TGTGCCAGCAGCCAAGATTGGGGGGAGAGCTCTGGAAACACCATATATTTT
CDR3 protein: CASSQDWGESSGNTIYF

D gene: .
clone size: .
J gene: TRBJ1-2
V gene: TRBV2
CDR3 DNA: TGTGCCAGTAGCACGTCTGACTATGGCTACACCTTC
CDR3 protein: CASSTSDYGYTF

D gene: .
clone size: few
J gene: TRBJ1-5
V gene: TRBV6-5
CDR3 DNA: TGTGCCAGCAGTTACTCGAGGGGGAGCCGCCAGCCCCAGCATTTT
CDR3 protein: CASSYSRGSRQPQHF

D gene: .
clone size: .
J gene: TRBJ2-2
V gene: TRBV5-1
CDR3 DNA: TGCGCCAGCAGCTTGGCTAGCGCAAACACCGGGGAGCTGTTTTTT
CDR3 protein: CASSLASANTGELFF

D gene: .
clone size: once
J gene: TRBJ2-1
V gene: TRBV29-1
CDR3 DNA: TGCAGCGTTGACCGGGACACCAACAATGAGCAGTTCTTC
CDR3 protein: CSVDRDTNNEQFF

D gene: .
clone size: .
J gene: TRBJ2-7
V gene: TRBV7-2
CDR3 DNA: TGTGCCAGCAGCAGAACTAGCTACGAGCAGTACTTC
CDR3 protein: CASSRTSYEQYF

D gene: .
clone size: .
J gene: TRBJ1-1
V gene: TRBV14
CDR3 DNA: TGTGCCAGCAGCCTTGTTAGGGCAGGGGATCTGAACACTGAAGCTTTCTTT
CDR3 protein: CASSLVRAGDLNTEAFF

D gene: TRBD2
clone size: .
J gene: TRBJ2-5
V gene: TRBV15
CDR3 DNA: TGTGCCACCAGCAGGGGAGGACTAGCGGGGAGGTTGGCGGAGTACTTC
CDR3 protein: CATSRGGLAGRLAEYF

D gene: TRBD1
clone size: .
J gene: TRBJ2-7
V gene: TRBV5-1
CDR3 DNA: TGCGCCAGCAGCCGGAAGGGGGCTACGGACGAGCAGTACTTC
CDR3 protein: CASSRKGATDEQYF